Below are 9 T cell receptor beta chains sequenced from a single sample in a study of cytomegalovirus exposure and HLA in healthy donors. The PCR contained 60 Vbeta and 13 Jbeta primers. Sequencing was performed with immunoSEQ multiplex PCR; in TCRdb, only in-frame clones are kept and a portion is missing. The sample has some 200,000 clones, approximately 12% seen once. The sample was PBMCs. The source is a man between 45 and 60 years old in good health and CMV-seropositive.

This clone was picked up a small number of times. The rearrangement uses TRBV11-1 and TRBJ1-1, with D possibly being TRBD1 (5 bases). CDR3 length: 14 residues. V was clipped by 3 bases and J by 3 bases, with 11 bases between them. Per germline, CDR1 SGHAT and CDR2 FQDESV (reference sequence). The CDR3 reads CASSLRWGDTEAFF. CDR3 sequence (DNA): TGTGCCAGCAGCTTGAGGTGGGGGGACACTGAAGCTTTCTTT.

The chain couples TRBV9 to TRBJ2-6; TRBD2 aligns across 8 bases. The CDR3 totals 19 residues. The J segment lost 2 bases and the V segment lost 3 bases, leaving 13 bases of the junction unmatched. CDR1 is SGDLS, CDR2 YYNGEE, per germline. The CDR3 loop reads CASSAQRAGGGTGANVLTF. The CDR3 coding sequence is TGTGCCAGCAGCGCCCAGAGGGCGGGGGGCGGGACTGGGGCCAACGTCCTGACTTTC.

This clone was picked up a small number of times. The V gene is TRBV4-3, the J gene TRBJ1-2, with 10 bases that match TRBD1. Germline V lookup: CDR1 LGHNA, CDR2 YSLEER. The J segment lost 4 bases and the V segment lost 5 bases, leaving 4 bases of the junction unmatched. The CDR3 loop spans 14 amino acids. In nucleotides, the CDR3 is TGCGCCAGCAGCGGGACAGGGGAGAGCTATGGCTACACCTTC. This sequence encodes CASSGTGESYGYTF.

This chain connects TRBV4-3 to TRBJ2-1; D possibly corresponds to TRBD2 (6 bases). V was clipped by 1 base and J by 0 bases, with 7 bases between them. Germline-derived CDR1 and CDR2 are LGHNA and YSLEER. There are 15 residues in the CDR3. As DNA, the CDR3 is TGCGCCAGCAGCCAAGGGGGGGTCTCCTACAATGAGCAGTTCTTC. Translated, it gives CASSQGGVSYNEQFF.

In its sample, this clone was seen a few times. This chain uses TRBV5-1 with TRBJ2-3, with a weak D call TRBD2 (6 bases). Between the trimmed V and J ends, which lost 2 bases and 4 bases, there was a span of 8 bases. Germline CDR1 and CDR2: SGHRS and YFSETQ. This CDR3 has 13 residues. The CDR3 DNA is TGCGCCAGCAGCTTATGGAGGGCAGATACGCAGTATTTT. It translates to CASSLWRADTQYF.

The chain couples TRBV5-5 to TRBJ1-1; TRBD1 matches 9 bases. Germline CDR1 is SGHKS and CDR2 is YYEKEE (reference sequence). CDR3 length equals 15 residues. With 0 bases clipped from V and 5 bases from J, the junction kept 5 bases outside the gene matches. The CDR3 DNA follows: TGTGCCAGCAGCTTGGCGGGACAGGGAGGAACTGAAGCTTTCTTT. It encodes CASSLAGQGGTEAFF.

V usage is TRBV10-3 and J usage is TRBJ2-1; D unclear. Germline V gene sequence: CDR1 ENHRY, CDR2 SYGVKD. V gave up 4 bases and J gave up 14 bases, with 15 bases separating them. The CDR3 is made up of 12 amino acids. The CDR3 bases are TGTGCCATCAGTGCCTCTGGGCGTATCGAGTTCTTC. Translated, it gives CAISASGRIEFF.

This rearrangement joins TRBV6-5 to TRBJ2-7; 8 bases line up with TRBD2. V was clipped by 6 bases and J by 3 bases; unmatched bases: 10. This CDR3 contains 15 residues. CDR1 MNHEY and CDR2 SVGAGI come from the germline V gene. CDR3 nucleotide sequence: TGTGCCAGCAGCGGCGGGGGGTCCCCACTCTACGAGCAGTACGTC. Protein product: CASSGGGSPLYEQYV.

In its sample, this clone was seen a few times. The V call is TRBV27, the J call TRBJ2-3; 8 positions match TRBD2. Germline values: CDR1 MNHEY, CDR2 SMNVEV (reference sequence). V shed 1 base and J 3 bases; nucleotides not matched to a gene: 3. This CDR3 region has 15 residues. CDR3: CASSLYAGGTDTQYF. CDR3 DNA: TGTGCCAGCAGTTTATACGCGGGGGGAACAGATACGCAGTATTTT.